This passage covers 4 T cell receptor beta chains from one sample sequenced in a study of T cell responses to AZD1222 COVID-19 vaccine. Produced via immunoSEQ multiplex PCR; TCRdb's table is partial and in-frame only. This sample yields about 160,000 clones, of which roughly 90% are seen a single time; 3.3% belongs to the top ten. This specimen consisted of peripheral blood, obtained 28 days after the second AZD1222 dose. The receptors were sampled from an adult who received the AZD1222 COVID-19 vaccine.

The chain couples TRBV13 to TRBJ2-3, with TRBD2 as a possible D gene (6 bases). This CDR3 comprises 15 residues. Trimming removed 5 bases from V and 4 bases from J, with 16 bases in between. Germline CDR1 and CDR2: PRHDT and FYEKMQ (reference sequence). As DNA, the CDR3 is TGTGCCAGCAGCGAAGGAGGGCCGGGGGCAGATACGCAGTATTTT. It specifies CASSEGGPGADTQYF. Drawing the rest from reference TRBV13 and TRBJ2-3, the complete variable domain is AAGVIQSPRHLIKEKRETATLKCYPIPRHDTVYWYQQGPGQDPQFLISFYEKMQSDKGSIPDRFSAQQFSDYHSELNMSSLELGDSALYFCASSEGGPGADTQYFGPGTRLTVL.

This clone was counted a few times. This chain links TRBV3-1 (or the pseudogene TRBV3-2) with TRBJ1-5; D ambiguous. Germline V CDR1 and CDR2: LGHDT, YNNKEL (reference sequence). V was pared by 1 base and J by 1 base, with 17 bases between. The CDR3 runs to 18 residues. The CDR3 DNA follows: TGTGCCAGCAGCCAAGGAGTCCAACCACCAGTGAGCAATCAGCCCCAGCATTTT. Protein: CASSQGVQPPVSNQPQHF.

This rearrangement joins TRBV6-5 to TRBJ2-7, with no clear D. The CDR3 spans 12 residues. The germline CDR1 and CDR2 sequences are MNHEY and SVGAGI. The V gene lost 5 bases and the J gene lost 6 bases, with 11 bases spanning the gap. CDR3 protein: CASSRLLGEQYF. The CDR3 nucleotides are TGTGCCAGCAGTAGACTCCTTGGCGAGCAGTACTTC.

The J gene is TRBJ1-1, the V gene TRBV28; 9 bases align to TRBD1. Germline CDR1 and CDR2: MDHEN and SYDVKM. CDR3 length: 14 residues. Trimming cost V 6 bases and J 4 bases; bases outside gene matches: 6. The DNA of the CDR3 is TGTGCCAGCAGGCAGGGACAGGGTGGCACTGAAGCTTTCTTT. This encodes CASRQGQGGTEAFF.